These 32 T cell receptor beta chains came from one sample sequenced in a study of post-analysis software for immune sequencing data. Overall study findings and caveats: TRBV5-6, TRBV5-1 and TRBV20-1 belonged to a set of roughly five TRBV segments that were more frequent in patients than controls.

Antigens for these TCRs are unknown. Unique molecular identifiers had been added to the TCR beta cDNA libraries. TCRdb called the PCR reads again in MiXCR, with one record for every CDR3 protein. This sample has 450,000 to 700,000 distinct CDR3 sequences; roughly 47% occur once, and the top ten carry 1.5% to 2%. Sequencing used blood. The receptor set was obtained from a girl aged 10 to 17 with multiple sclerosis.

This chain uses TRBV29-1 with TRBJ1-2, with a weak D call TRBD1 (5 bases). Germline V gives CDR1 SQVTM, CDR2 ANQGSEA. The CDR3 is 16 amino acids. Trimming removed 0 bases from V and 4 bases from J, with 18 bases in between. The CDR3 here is CSVEDRGGAPLYGYTF. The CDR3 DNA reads TGCAGCGTTGAAGATCGGGGAGGGGCCCCCCTCTATGGCTACACCTTC.

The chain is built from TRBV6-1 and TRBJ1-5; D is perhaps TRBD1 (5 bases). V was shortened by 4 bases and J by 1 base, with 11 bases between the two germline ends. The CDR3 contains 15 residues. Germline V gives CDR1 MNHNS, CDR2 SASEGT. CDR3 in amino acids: CASSGPGGSNQPQHF. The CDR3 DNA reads TGTGCCAGCAGTGGACCGGGGGGAAGCAATCAGCCCCAGCATTTT.

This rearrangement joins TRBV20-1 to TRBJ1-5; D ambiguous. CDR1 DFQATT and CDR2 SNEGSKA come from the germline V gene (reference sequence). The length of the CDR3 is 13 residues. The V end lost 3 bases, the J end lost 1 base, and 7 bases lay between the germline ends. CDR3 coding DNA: TGCAGTGCTAGGGGCCTAAGCAATCAGCCCCAGCATTTT. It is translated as CSARGLSNQPQHF.

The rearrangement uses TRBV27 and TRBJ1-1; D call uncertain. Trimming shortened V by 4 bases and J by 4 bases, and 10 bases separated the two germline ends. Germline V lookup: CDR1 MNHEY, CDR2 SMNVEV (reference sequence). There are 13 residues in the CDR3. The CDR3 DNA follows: TGTGCCAGCAGTTGGTTGGGCACCACTGAAGCTTTCTTT. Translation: CASSWLGTTEAFF.

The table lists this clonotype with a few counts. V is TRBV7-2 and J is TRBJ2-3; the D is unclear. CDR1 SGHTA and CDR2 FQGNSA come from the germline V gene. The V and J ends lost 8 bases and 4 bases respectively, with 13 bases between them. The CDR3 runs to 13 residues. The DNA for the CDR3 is TGTGCCAGCTCCCTAGGGCTAGCAGATACGCAGTATTTT. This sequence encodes CASSLGLADTQYF.

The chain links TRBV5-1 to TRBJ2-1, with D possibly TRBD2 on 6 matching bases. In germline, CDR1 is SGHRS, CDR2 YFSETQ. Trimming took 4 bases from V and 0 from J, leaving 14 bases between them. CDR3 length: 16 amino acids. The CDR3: CASSAGGLRSYNEQFF. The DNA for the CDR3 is TGCGCCAGCAGCGCCGGAGGGCTCCGCTCCTACAATGAGCAGTTCTTC.

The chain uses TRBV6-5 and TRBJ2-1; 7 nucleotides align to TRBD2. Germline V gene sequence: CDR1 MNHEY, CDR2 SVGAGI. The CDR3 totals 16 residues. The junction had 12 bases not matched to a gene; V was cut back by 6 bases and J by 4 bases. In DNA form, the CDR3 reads TGTGCCAGCAGCCCTCGGGGAGCGGGGACTTACAATGAGCAGTTCTTC. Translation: CASSPRGAGTYNEQFF.

CDR3 bases: TGTGCCAGCAGCAAGGGACTAGCGGGAGGTACTAGTTCCTACGAGCAGTACTTC. This gives the protein CASSKGLAGGTSSYEQYF. The chain links TRBV9 to TRBJ2-7; 15 nucleotides match TRBD2. The CDR3 consists of 18 residues. J lost 1 base, V lost 4 bases, and 9 bases had no gene match. Germline CDR1 is SGDLS and CDR2 is YYNGEE.

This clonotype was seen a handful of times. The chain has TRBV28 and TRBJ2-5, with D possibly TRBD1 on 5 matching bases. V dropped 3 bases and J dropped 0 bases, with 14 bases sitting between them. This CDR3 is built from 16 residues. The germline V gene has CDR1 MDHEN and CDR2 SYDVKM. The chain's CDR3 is CASSLGQVLYQETQYF. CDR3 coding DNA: TGTGCCAGCAGTTTGGGGCAGGTCCTGTACCAAGAGACCCAGTACTTC.

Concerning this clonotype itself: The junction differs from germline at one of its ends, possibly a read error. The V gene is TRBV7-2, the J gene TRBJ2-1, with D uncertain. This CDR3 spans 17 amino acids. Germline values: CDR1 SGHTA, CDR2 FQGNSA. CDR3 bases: TGCGCCAGCAGTTCCCAGGTGCCCTTGGAATGGCGCGATGAGCAGTTCTTC. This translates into CASSSQVPLEWRDEQFF.

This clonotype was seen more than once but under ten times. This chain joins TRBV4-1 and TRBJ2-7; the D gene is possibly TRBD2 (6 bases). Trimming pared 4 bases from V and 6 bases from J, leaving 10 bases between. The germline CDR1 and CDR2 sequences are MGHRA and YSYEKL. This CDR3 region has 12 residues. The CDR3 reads CASSPRGGEQYF. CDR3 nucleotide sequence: TGCGCCAGCAGCCCGCGGGGTGGCGAGCAGTACTTC.

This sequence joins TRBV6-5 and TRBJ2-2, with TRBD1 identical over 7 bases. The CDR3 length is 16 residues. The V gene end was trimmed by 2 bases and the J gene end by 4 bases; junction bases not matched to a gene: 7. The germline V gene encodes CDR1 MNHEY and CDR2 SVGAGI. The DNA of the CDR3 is TGTGCCAGCAGTTACACAGGGGCGCGTAGCACCGGGGAGCTGTTTTTT. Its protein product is CASSYTGARSTGELFF.

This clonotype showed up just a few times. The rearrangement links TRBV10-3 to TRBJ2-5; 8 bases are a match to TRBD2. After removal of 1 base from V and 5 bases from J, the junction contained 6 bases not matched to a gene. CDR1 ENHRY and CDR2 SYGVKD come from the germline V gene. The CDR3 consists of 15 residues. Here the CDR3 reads CAISELTGGPETQYF. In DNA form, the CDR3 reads TGTGCCATCAGTGAGTTAACGGGGGGGCCGGAGACCCAGTACTTC.

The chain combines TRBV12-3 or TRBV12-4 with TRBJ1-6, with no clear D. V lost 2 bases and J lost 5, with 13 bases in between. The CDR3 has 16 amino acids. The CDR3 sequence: CASSLSAESHNSPLHF. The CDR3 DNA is TGTGCCAGCAGTTTATCGGCAGAGTCTCATAATTCACCCCTCCACTTT.

CDR3 protein: CSVDNPRETQYF. DNA of the CDR3: TGCAGCGTTGATAACCCTCGGGAGACCCAGTACTTC. The rearrangement joins TRBV29-1 to TRBJ2-7; D ambiguous. The DNA matches TRBJ2-5 better at its end, which makes the J call doubtful. Germline assignment: CDR1 SQVTM and CDR2 ANQGSEA. This CDR3 contains 12 residues.

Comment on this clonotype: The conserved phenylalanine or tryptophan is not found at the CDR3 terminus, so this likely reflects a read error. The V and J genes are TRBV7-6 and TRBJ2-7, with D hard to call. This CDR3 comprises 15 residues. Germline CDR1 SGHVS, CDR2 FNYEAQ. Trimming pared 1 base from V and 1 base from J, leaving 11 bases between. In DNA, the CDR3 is TGTGCCAGCAGCTTAGGGAGCGCCTCTTCCTACGAGCAGTACTCC. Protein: CASSLGSASSYEQYS.

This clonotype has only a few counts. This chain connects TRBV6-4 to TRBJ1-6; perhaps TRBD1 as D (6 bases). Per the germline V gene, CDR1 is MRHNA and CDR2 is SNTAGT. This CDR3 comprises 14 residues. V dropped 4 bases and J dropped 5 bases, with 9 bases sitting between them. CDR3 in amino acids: CASSARGNNSPLHF. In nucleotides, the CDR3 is TGTGCCAGCAGTGCCAGGGGTAATAATTCACCCCTCCACTTT.

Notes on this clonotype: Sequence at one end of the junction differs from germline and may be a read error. The CDR3 DNA follows: TGTGCCAGCAGCTTAGCGGGGGGAGACGAAGCTAACTACGGCTACACCTTC. It encodes CASSLAGGDEANYGYTF. V usage is TRBV7-9 and J usage is TRBJ1-2, with a possible D match to TRBD1 (5 bases). The CDR3 spans 17 residues. Germline V gene data show CDR1 as SEHNR and CDR2 as FQNEAQ (reference sequence).

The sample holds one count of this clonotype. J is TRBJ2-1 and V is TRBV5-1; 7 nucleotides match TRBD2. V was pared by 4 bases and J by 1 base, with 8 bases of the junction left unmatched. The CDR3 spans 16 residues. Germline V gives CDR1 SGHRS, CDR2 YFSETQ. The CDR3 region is CASSIELAKSYNEQFF. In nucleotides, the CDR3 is TGCGCCAGCAGCATAGAACTAGCGAAGTCCTACAATGAGCAGTTCTTC.

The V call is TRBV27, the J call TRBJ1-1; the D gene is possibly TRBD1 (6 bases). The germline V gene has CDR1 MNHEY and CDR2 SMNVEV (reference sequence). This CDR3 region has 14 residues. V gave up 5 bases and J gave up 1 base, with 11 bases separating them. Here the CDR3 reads CASSGGHRNTEAFF. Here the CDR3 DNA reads TGTGCCAGCAGTGGGGGACACCGGAACACTGAAGCTTTCTTT.

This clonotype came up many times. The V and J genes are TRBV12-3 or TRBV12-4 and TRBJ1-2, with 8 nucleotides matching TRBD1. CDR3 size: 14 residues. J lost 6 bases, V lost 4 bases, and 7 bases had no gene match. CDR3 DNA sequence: TGTGCCAGCAGTTCACCACAGGGGGAGCATGGCTACACCTTC. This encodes CASSSPQGEHGYTF.

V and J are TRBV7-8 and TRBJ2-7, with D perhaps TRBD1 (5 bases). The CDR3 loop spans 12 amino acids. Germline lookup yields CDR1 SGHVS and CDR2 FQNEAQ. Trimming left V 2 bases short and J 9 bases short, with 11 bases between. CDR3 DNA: TGTGCCAGCAGCTTAAATAAGGGGCTGCAGTACTTC. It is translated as CASSLNKGLQYF.

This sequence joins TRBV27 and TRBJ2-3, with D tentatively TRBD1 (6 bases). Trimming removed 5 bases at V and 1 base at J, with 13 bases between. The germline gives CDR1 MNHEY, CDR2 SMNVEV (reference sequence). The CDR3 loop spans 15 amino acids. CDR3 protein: CASSPPDSRTDTQYF. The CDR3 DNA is TGTGCCAGCAGTCCCCCGGACAGCCGCACAGATACGCAGTATTTT.

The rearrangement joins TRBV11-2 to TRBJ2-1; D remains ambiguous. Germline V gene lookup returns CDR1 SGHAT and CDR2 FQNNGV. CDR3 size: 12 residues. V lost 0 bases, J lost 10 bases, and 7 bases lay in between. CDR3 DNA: TGTGCCAGCAGCTTAGATCCAGTCGAGCAGTTCTTC. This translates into CASSLDPVEQFF.

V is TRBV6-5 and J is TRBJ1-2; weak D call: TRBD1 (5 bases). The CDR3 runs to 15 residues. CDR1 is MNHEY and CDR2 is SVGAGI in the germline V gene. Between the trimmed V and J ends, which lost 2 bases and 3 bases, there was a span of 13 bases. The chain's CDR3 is CASSYTGARDYGYTF. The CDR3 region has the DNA TGTGCCAGCAGTTACACAGGAGCACGAGACTATGGCTACACCTTC.

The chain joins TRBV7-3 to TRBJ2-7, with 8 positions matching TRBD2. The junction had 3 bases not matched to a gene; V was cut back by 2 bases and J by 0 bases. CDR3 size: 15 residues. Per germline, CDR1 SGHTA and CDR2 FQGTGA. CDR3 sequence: CASSLDSGTSYEQYF. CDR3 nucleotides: TGTGCCAGCAGCTTAGATAGCGGGACCTCCTACGAGCAGTACTTC.

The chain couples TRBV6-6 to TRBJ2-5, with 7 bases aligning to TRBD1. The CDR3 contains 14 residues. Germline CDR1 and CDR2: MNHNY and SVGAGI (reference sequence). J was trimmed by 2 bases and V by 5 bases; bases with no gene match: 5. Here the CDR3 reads CASSIGTDQETQYF. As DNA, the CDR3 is TGTGCCAGCAGTATTGGGACAGATCAAGAGACCCAGTACTTC.

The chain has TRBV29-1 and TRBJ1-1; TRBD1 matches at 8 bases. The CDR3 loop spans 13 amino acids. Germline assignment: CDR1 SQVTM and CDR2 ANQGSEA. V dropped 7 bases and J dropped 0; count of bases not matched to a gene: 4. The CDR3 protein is CSADRGMNTEAFF. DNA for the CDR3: TGCAGCGCCGACAGGGGAATGAACACTGAAGCTTTCTTT.

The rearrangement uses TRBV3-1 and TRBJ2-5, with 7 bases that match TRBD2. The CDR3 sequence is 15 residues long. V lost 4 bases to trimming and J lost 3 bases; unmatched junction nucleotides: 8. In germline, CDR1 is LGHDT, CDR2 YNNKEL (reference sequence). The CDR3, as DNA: TGTGCCAGCAGCCTCCCCTGGGGGAGGGAAGAGACCCAGTACTTC. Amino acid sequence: CASSLPWGREETQYF.

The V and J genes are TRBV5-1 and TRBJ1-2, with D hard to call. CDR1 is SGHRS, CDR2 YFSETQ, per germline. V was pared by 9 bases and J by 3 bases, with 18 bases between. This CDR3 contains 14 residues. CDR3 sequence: CATRGFGQDYGYTF. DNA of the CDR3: TGCGCCACCCGAGGTTTTGGGCAGGACTATGGCTACACCTTC. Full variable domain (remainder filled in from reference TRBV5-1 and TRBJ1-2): KAGVTQTPRYLIKTRGQQVTLSCSPISGHRSVSWYQQTPGQGLQFLFEYFSETQRNKGNFPGRFSGRQFSNSRSEMNVSTLELGDSALYLCATRGFGQDYGYTFGSGTRLTVV.

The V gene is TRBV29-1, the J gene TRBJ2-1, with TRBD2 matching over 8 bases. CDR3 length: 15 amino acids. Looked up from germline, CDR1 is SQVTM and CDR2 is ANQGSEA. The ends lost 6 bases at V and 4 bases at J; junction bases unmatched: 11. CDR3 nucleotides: TGCAGCGTGGTCCCGGGTAGCGGGACATACAATGAGCAGTTCTTC. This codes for CSVVPGSGTYNEQFF.

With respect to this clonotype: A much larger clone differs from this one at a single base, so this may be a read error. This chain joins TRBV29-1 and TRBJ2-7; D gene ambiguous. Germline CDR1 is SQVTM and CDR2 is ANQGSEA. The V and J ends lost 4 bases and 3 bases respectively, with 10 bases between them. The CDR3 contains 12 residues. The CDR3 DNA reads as TGCAGCGTTGTCGACCGCCGCTACGAGCAGTACTTC. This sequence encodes CSVVDRRYEQYF.